This T cell receptor (beta chain) was sequenced during a study of blood T cells in healthy people across ages. Study results and caveats: Older age coincided with a roughly linear decline in TCR beta diversity per million T cells. Since the PBMCs were unsorted, naive and antigen-experienced cells could not be conclusively compared. TCR beta diversity was tightly associated with the proportion of naive T cells.

This clonotype was found many times. Its antigen is still unknown. This CDR3 has 15 amino acids. Unmatched junction bases numbered 7, after V lost 5 bases and J lost 0 bases. Germline V gene sequence: CDR1 MDHEN, CDR2 SYDVKM. Using a J-beta primer mix together with a sample-barcoded 5' primer, a second PCR was run for roughly 7 to 12 cycles. MiXCR, run by TCRdb on the 5' RACE reads, gives a single entry per CDR3 protein. This sample carries about 1,500,000 distinct CDR3 sequences, 28% of them seen once, and the ten largest clones take 7.7%. The chain links TRBV28 to TRBJ2-7, with 7 bases matching TRBD1. Sample: blood. The receptor was derived from a woman aged 25-40 years in good health. The CDR3 DNA follows: TGTGCCAGCAGTCATTCGGGGACAGTCTCCTACGAGCAGTACTTC. This gives the protein CASSHSGTVSYEQYF.